These T cell receptor beta chains were read from a single sample in a study of shared clonotypes between healthy human individuals. Measured with immunoSEQ multiplex PCR; TCRdb has only the in-frame clones, and not every one. Altogether 2,500,000 or so clones are present, 92% being singletons, with the ten largest covering 0.3% to 0.4%. The sample was naive CD4+ T cells from PBMCs. These receptors were obtained from a man younger than 35 in good health. Some clones in this sample may be carry-over from other donors' samples. CDR3s include the opening cysteine and the closing phenylalanine or tryptophan. Not every row has a clone size; where given, it reads once, few, many or a size class.

>once|TRBV5-1|TRBJ2-7|14
CASSLTGTGHEQYF
>NA|TRBV2|TRBJ1-4|12
CASSEPWGKLFF
>NA|TRBV29-1|TRBJ1-1|12
CSVGQGPPAAFF
>NA|TRBV18|TRBJ1-1|15
CASSLQTGEGTEAFF
>NA|TRBV7-2|TRBJ2-7|15
CASSLTPRRGYEQYF
>NA|TRBV5-1|TRBJ1-3|14
CASSLAQSGNTIYF
>NA|TRBV6-5|TRBJ2-5|13
CASRSGGRETQYF
>NA|TRBV6-1|TRBJ2-1|14
CASSLGTDSNEQFF
>NA|TRBV28|TRBJ1-5|15
CATESQNLGNQPQHF
>NA|TRBV7-2|TRBJ2-7|14
CASKRDSNSYEQYF
>NA|TRBV5-1|TRBJ2-2|16
CASRLLYGDRTGELFF
>NA|TRBV7-3|TRBJ1-2|15
CASSLTGVSNYGYTF
>NA|TRBV6-6|TRBJ2-1|14
CASDGREGDNEQFF
>NA|TRBV11-3|TRBJ2-2|14
CASSPQTGPGELFF
>NA|TRBV11-2|TRBJ2-7|17
CASSLGGQGRRSYEQYF
>NA|TRBV6-6|TRBJ2-1|12
CASRTRSNEQFF
>NA|TRBV7-7|TRBJ2-3|15
CASSADGRPTDTQYF
>NA|TRBV5-1|TRBJ2-5|15
CASSSTGDREGAQYF